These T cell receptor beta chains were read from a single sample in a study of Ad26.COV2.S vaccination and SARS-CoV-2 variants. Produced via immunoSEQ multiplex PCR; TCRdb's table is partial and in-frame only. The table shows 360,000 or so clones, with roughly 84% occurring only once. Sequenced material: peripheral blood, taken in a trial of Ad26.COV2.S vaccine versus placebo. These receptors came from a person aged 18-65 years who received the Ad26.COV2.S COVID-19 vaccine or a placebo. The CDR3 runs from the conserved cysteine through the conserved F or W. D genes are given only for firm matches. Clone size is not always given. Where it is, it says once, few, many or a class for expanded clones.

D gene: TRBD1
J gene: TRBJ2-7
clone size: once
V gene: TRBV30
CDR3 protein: CAWRETGEVSYEQYF
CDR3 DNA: TGTGCCTGGAGGGAGACAGGGGAAGTTTCCTACGAGCAGTACTTC

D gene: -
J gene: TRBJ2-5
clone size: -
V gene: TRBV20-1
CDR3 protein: CSATQETQYF
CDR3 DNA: TGCAGTGCCACCCAAGAGACCCAGTACTTC

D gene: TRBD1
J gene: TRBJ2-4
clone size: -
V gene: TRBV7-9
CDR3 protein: CASSRRTGNWVQYF
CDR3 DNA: TGTGCCAGCAGCAGAAGGACAGGAAACTGGGTACAGTACTTC

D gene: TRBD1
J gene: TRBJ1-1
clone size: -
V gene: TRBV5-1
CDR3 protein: CASSGSGQMNTEAFF
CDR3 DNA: TGCGCCAGCAGCGGGTCGGGACAGATGAACACTGAAGCTTTCTTT

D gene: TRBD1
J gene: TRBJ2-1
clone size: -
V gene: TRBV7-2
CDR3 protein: CASSLSDRVYNEQFF
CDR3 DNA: TGTGCCAGCAGCTTAAGTGACAGGGTGTACAATGAGCAGTTCTTC

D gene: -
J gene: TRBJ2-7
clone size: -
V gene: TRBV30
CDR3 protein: CAWSVGLFGEQYF
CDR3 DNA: TGTGCCTGGAGTGTCGGACTTTTTGGCGAGCAGTACTTC

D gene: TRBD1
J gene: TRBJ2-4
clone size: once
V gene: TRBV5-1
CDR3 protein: CASSLTRGNPGDIQYF
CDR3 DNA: TGCGCCAGCAGCTTGACCAGGGGGAACCCTGGGGACATTCAGTACTTC

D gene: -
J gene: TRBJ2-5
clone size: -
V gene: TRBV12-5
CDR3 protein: CASGLVGATQYF
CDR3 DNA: TGTGCTAGTGGTTTGGTAGGCGCGACCCAGTACTTC

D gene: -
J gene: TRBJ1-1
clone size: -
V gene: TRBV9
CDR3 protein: CASSVEVGLNTEAFF
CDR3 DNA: TGTGCCAGCAGCGTAGAGGTAGGGCTGAACACTGAAGCTTTCTTT

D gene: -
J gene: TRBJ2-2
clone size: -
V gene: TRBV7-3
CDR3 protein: CASSRDISTGELFF
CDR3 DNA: TGTGCCAGCAGTCGGGACATCTCCACCGGGGAGCTGTTTTTT

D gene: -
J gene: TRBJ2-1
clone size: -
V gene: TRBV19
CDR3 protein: CASSPGPRHNEQFF
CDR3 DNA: TGTGCCAGTAGCCCGGGACCTAGACACAATGAGCAGTTCTTC

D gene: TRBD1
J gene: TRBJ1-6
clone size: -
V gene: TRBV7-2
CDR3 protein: CASSLGTGGGSPLHF
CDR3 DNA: TGTGCCAGCAGCCTGGGGACAGGTGGGGGTTCACCCCTCCACTTT

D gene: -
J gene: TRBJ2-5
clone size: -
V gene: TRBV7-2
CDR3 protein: CASSLWSRGGGVLETQYF
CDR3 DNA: TGTGCCAGCAGCTTATGGTCTAGAGGCGGGGGCGTACTGGAGACCCAGTACTTC

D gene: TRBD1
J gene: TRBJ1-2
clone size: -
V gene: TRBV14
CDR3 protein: CASSQDLLGQGVVYGYTF
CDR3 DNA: TGTGCCAGCAGCCAAGATCTTTTGGGACAGGGGGTAGTTTATGGCTACACCTTC

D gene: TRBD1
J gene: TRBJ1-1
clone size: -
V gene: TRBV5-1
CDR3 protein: CASSRQGTGPNTEAFF
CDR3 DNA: TGCGCCAGCAGCCGACAGGGGACTGGACCGAACACTGAAGCTTTCTTT

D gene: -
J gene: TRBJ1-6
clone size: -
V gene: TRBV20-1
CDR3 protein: CSASRDGDNSPLHF
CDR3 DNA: TGCAGTGCTAGTCGGGACGGCGATAATTCACCCCTCCACTTT

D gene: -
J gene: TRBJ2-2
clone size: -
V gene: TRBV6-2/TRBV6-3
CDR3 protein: CASSSVGLNTGELFF
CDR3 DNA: TGTGCCAGCAGTTCGGTTGGGCTTAACACCGGGGAGCTGTTTTTT

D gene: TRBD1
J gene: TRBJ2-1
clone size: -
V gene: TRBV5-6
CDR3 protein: CASSLARDRGNEQFF
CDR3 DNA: TGTGCCAGCAGCTTGGCCCGGGACAGGGGGAATGAGCAGTTCTTC

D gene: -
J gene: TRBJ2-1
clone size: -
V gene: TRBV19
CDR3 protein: CATKPGQGEQFF
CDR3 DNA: TGTGCCACTAAGCCGGGACAAGGTGAGCAGTTCTTC

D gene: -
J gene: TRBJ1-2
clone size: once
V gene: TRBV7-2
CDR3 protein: CASSSQTRYYGYTF
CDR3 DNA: TGTGCCAGCAGCTCCCAGACACGATACTATGGCTACACCTTC

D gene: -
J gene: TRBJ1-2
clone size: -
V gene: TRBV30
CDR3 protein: CAWIDGTFYGYTF
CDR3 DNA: TGTGCCTGGATTGACGGGACCTTCTATGGCTACACCTTC

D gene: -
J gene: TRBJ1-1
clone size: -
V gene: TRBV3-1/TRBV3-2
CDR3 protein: CASSQVWENTEAFF
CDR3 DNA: TGTGCCAGCAGCCAAGTCTGGGAGAACACTGAAGCTTTCTTT

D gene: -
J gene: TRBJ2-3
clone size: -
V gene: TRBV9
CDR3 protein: CASSVRHREGDTDTQYF
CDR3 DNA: TGTGCCAGCAGCGTACGTCACAGGGAAGGGGACACAGATACGCAGTATTTT

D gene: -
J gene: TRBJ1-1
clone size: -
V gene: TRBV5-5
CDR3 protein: CASSLGVALNTEAFF
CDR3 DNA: TGTGCCAGCAGCTTGGGGGTTGCGCTCAACACTGAAGCTTTCTTT

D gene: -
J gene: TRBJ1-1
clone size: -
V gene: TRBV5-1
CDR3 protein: CASSLVGTEAFF
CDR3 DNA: TGCGCCAGCAGCTTGGTGGGCACTGAAGCTTTCTTT

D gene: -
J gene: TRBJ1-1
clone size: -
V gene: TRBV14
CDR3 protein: CASSRRWTETMGAEAFF
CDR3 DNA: TGTGCCAGCAGCCGCAGATGGACCGAAACAATGGGGGCTGAAGCTTTCTTT

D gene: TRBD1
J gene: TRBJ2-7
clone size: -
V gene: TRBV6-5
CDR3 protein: CASSPRQGSYEQYF
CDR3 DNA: TGTGCCAGCAGCCCCAGACAGGGATCCTACGAGCAGTACTTC